This TCR beta chain was sequenced for a study of quantifying T cell responses using KT2 cells. The wider study: Reverse transcription used primers in the TCR alpha and beta constant regions. Broader study findings: The number of KT2 alpha and beta sequences was a linear function of input KT2 cells.

This clonotype was recorded many times. Its antigen is unknown. A single-stranded UMI oligo with SP2 sequence was ligated to cDNA 3' ends. The first PCR ran roughly 4 cycles with an equimolar RC1.1 and RC1.2 beta primer mix. MiXCR, applied by TCRdb to the UMI-ligation and nested PCR reads, yields one record per CDR3 protein. Of around 44,000 distinct CDR3 sequences in the sample, about 18% were seen once. The ends were cut back, 2 bases at V and 5 bases at J, with 11 bases in the middle. The CDR3 is made up of 14 amino acids. Germline assignment: CDR1 MNHEY and CDR2 SVGAGI. The receptor was isolated from a human donor. This chain links TRBV6-5 with TRBJ2-3, with D hard to call. The sample taken for sequencing was PBMCs spiked with cells of the T cell clone KT2. In nucleotides, the CDR3 is TGTGCCAGCAGTTACCACCCCCCGGGAGATACGCAGTATTTT. Amino acid sequence: CASSYHPPGDTQYF.